These 11 T cell receptor beta chains were sequenced from one sample in a study of Graves' ophthalmopathy and Graves' hyperthyroidism. RNA transcripts were the source from which TCR beta CDR3 regions were amplified. Second-round multiplex PCR came after a first-round RT-PCR that employed HTBI primers. TCRdb analysed the multiplex PCR reads with MiXCR anew, one entry per CDR3 protein. This repertoire shows 170,000 or so distinct CDR3 sequences, less than 45% found once; its top ten account for about 5.8%. Material for sequencing was peripheral blood. All receptors derive from a woman in her thirties or forties with Graves' ophthalmopathy.

The table lists this clonotype with many counts. V gene TRBV28 combines with J gene TRBJ1-6, with a weak D call TRBD1 (6 bases). The germline V and J ends were trimmed by 6 bases and 6 bases, with 15 bases remaining between them. The CDR3 runs to 15 residues. The germline V gene encodes CDR1 MDHEN and CDR2 SYDVKM. CDR3 in DNA: TGTGCCAGCAGGACACACAGGGAGGTTAATTCACCCCTCCACTTT. As protein: CASRTHREVNSPLHF.

This clonotype showed up many times. The V call is TRBV14, the J call TRBJ2-7; TRBD1 is a possible D gene (6 bases). The CDR3 extends over 15 amino acids. CDR1 is SGHDN and CDR2 is FVKESK in the germline V gene. V was clipped by 2 bases and J by 1 base, with 12 bases between them. CDR3 amino acids: CASSQRTVTSYEQYF. CDR3 DNA: TGTGCCAGCAGCCAACGGACAGTCACGTCCTACGAGCAGTACTTC.

Ten or more counts support this clonotype. The gene calls are TRBV10-3 and TRBJ2-5; maybe TRBD1 (6 bases). This CDR3 is 14 amino acids long. The germline V gene encodes CDR1 ENHRY and CDR2 SYGVKD. Trimming stripped 7 bases from V and 0 bases from J, with 12 bases between. The CDR3 loop reads CAIMGQGYQETQYF. DNA for the CDR3: TGTGCCATCATGGGGCAGGGGTACCAAGAGACCCAGTACTTC.

This clonotype was counted many times. The chain has TRBV10-3 and TRBJ2-7; TRBD1 agrees at 8 bases. V shed 6 bases, J shed 6 bases, and the junction held 1 base outside the gene matches. From germline, CDR1 is ENHRY and CDR2 SYGVKD. The CDR3 length is 11 residues. This chain's CDR3 is CAISRGLEQYF. In DNA, the CDR3 is TGTGCCATCAGCAGGGGGCTCGAGCAGTACTTC.

This clonotype was observed many times. This chain uses TRBV5-1 with TRBJ1-2, with D perhaps TRBD1 (6 bases). The CDR3 totals 16 residues. The ends were cut back, 1 base at V and 8 bases at J, with 21 bases in the middle. Per germline, CDR1 SGHRS and CDR2 YFSETQ. In DNA, the CDR3 is TGCGCCAGCAGCTTGAGCCTACAGGGTTTTCCAGACGGCTACACCTTC. Translating it yields CASSLSLQGFPDGYTF.

This clonotype was seen repeatedly, ten times or more. The chain couples TRBV6-1 to TRBJ2-3; D is uncertain. Germline V gene lookup returns CDR1 MNHNS and CDR2 SASEGT. The V end was cut by 6 bases, the J end by 3 bases, with 13 bases between. This CDR3 spans 14 amino acids. This chain's CDR3 is CASRTPRRTDTQYF. The CDR3 DNA follows: TGTGCCAGCAGGACCCCGAGGAGAACAGATACGCAGTATTTT.

The CDR3 reads CASSEPWRALHF. The CDR3 DNA follows: TGTGCCAGCAGCGAACCTTGGAGGGCCCTCCACTTT. V usage is TRBV7-2 and J usage is TRBJ1-6; D is undetermined. The CDR3 spans 12 residues. Trimming removed 5 bases at V and 14 bases at J, with 13 bases between. Germline V gives CDR1 SGHTA, CDR2 FQGNSA.

This clonotype was picked up many times. V gene TRBV25-1 combines with J gene TRBJ1-2; 7 bases line up with TRBD1. After removal of 6 bases from V and 5 bases from J, the junction contained 6 bases not matched to a gene. The germline CDR1 and CDR2 sequences are MGHDK and SYGVNS. The CDR3 sequence is 13 residues long. The CDR3 here is CASSVTGDYGYTF. The CDR3 DNA follows: TGTGCCAGCAGCGTCACAGGGGATTATGGCTACACCTTC.

This clonotype was counted many times. J is TRBJ2-7 and V is TRBV5-1; D might be TRBD2 (6 bases). The CDR3 is 14 residues long. Germline V gene lookup returns CDR1 SGHRS and CDR2 YFSETQ. The ends were cut back, 4 bases at V and 3 bases at J, with 14 bases in the middle. CDR3 nucleotides: TGCGCCAGCAGCCCCGAAGGCGGGATCTACGAGCAGTACTTC. The encoded protein is CASSPEGGIYEQYF.

In DNA, the CDR3 is TGTGCCAGCATTAAGAGACCCCGACTAGGGCAAAGGGACTACGAGCAGTACTTC. Amino acids: CASIKRPRLGQRDYEQYF. This sequence joins TRBV6-2 or TRBV6-3 and TRBJ2-7, with a weak D call TRBD2 (6 bases). Germline V gene sequence: CDR1 MNHEY, CDR2 SVGEGT. This CDR3 has 18 residues. With 7 bases removed from V and 3 bases from J, the gap between germline ends came to 28 bases.

This clonotype was seen many times. J is TRBJ2-7 and V is TRBV7-2; maybe TRBD1 (6 bases). CDR3 size: 13 residues. Germline lookup yields CDR1 SGHTA and CDR2 FQGNSA. V was clipped by 5 bases and J by 6 bases, with 14 bases between them. The CDR3 is CASSTGSRGEQYF. The CDR3 nucleotides are TGTGCCAGCAGCACAGGGTCCCGCGGCGAGCAGTACTTC.